This T cell receptor (beta chain) was observed in a study of cytomegalovirus exposure and HLA in healthy donors. The V gene lost 3 bases and the J gene lost 5 bases, with 8 bases spanning the gap. The germline CDR1 and CDR2 sequences are MNHNS and SASEGT. The CDR3 runs to 12 residues. This PCR relied on a set of 60 Vbeta primers and 13 Jbeta primers. Repertoires were generated with immunoSEQ multiplex PCR, while TCRdb's copy carries only in-frame clones and drops some. Of about 280,000 clones listed, 70% to 90% are singletons. This clone was seen a single time. The source material was PBMCs. This TCR came from a woman between 18 and 29 years old in good health and CMV-seronegative. The chain employs TRBV6-1 and TRBJ2-7; D is unclear. The CDR3 protein is CASSDRVHEQYF. The DNA for the CDR3 is TGTGCCAGCAGTGATAGAGTGCACGAGCAGTACTTC.